This entry concerns a single T cell receptor beta chain. The data originate from a study of blood T cell repertoires in COVID-19. In the study overall: COVID-19 samples collected from the United States, Italy and Spain covered acute and convalescent phases. In each case, the material was cDNA or gDNA derived from T cells, B-cell-depleted T cells, or PBMCs.

Per the study methods: Reference gene primers were amplified, and this amplification served to estimate nucleated cell counts. The data were produced by immunoSEQ multiplex PCR, yet TCRdb's version contains in-frame clones alone and is incomplete. D and trimming come from the DNA, and the V and J calls and clone size come from that table. The sample shows about 150,000 clones, about 85% of them seen only once. CDR1 is MNHEY and CDR2 is SVGAGI in the germline V gene. V shed 8 bases and J shed 1 base, with 6 bases lying between them. The CDR3 spans 13 residues. The chain recombines TRBV6-5 with TRBJ2-6, with D perhaps TRBD2 (5 bases). This receptor was identified in a woman in her seventies with acute or convalescent COVID-19. Sequencing was done on a sample of peripheral blood. This chain's CDR3 is CASGGSGANVLTF. Here the CDR3 DNA reads TGTGCCAGCGGAGGATCTGGGGCCAACGTCCTGACTTTC.